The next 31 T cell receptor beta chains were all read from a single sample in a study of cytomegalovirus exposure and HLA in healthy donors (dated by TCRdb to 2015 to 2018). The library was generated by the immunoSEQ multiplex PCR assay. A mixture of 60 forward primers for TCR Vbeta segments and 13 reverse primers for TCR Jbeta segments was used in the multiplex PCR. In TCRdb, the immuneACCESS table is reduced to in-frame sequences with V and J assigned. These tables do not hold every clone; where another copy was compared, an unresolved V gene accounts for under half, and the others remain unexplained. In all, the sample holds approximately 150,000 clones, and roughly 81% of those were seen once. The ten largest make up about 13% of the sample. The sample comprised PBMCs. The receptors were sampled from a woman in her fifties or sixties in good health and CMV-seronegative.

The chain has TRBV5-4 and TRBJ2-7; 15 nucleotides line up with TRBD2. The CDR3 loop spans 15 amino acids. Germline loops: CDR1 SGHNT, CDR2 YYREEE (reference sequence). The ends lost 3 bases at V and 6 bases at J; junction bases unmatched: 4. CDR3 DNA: TGTGCCAGCAGCTCGGGACTAGCGGGAGGTCTCGAGCAGTACTTC. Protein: CASSSGLAGGLEQYF.

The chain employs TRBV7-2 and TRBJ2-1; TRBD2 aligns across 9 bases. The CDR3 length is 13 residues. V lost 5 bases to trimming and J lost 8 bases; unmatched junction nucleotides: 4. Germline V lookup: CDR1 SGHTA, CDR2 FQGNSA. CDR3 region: CASSPGLAHEQFF. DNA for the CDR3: TGTGCCAGCAGCCCTGGACTAGCGCATGAGCAGTTCTTC.

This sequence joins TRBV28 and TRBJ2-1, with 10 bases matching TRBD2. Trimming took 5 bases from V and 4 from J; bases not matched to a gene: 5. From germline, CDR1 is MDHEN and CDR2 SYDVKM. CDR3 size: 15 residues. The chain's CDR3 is CASSTSGILYNEQFF. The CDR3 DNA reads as TGTGCCAGCAGTACTAGCGGGATTCTTTACAATGAGCAGTTCTTC.

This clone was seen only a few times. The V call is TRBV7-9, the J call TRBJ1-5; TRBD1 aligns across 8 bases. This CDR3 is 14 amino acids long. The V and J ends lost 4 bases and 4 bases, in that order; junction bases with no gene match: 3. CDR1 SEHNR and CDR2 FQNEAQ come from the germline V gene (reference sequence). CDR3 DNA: TGTGCCAGCAGCTCCGGACAGGGAAATCAGCCCCAGCATTTT. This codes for CASSSGQGNQPQHF.

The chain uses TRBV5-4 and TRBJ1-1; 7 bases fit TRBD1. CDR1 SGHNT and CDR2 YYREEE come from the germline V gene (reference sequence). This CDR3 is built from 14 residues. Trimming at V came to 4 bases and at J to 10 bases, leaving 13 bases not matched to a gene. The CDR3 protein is CASSLDRALRGAFF. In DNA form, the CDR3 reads TGTGCCAGCAGCCTTGACAGGGCCCTGCGCGGAGCTTTCTTT.

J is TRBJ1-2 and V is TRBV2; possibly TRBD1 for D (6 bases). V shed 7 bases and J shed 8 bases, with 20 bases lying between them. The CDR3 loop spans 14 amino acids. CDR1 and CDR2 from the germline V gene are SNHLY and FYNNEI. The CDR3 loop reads CASNLERGFGGYTF. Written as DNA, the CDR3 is TGTGCCAGCAACTTGGAGAGGGGGTTTGGGGGCTACACCTTC.

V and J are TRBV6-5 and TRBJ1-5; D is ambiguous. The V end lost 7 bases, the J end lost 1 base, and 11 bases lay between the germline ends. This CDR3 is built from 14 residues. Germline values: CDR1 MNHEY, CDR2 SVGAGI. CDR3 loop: CASNAAGSNQPQHF. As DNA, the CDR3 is TGTGCCAGCAACGCCGCGGGGAGCAATCAGCCCCAGCATTTT.

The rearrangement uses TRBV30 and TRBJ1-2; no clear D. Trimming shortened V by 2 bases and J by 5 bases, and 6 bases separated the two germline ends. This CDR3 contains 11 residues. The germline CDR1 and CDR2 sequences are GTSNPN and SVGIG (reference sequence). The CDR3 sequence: CAWSPGYGYTF. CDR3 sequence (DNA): TGTGCCTGGAGTCCGGGGTATGGCTACACCTTC.

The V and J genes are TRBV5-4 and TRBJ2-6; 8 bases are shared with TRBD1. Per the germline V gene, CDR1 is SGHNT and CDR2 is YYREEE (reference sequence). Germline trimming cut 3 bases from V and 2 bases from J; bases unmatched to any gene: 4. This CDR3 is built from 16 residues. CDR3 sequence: CASSSPQGAGANVLTF. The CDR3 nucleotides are TGTGCCAGCAGCTCCCCACAGGGGGCTGGGGCCAACGTCCTGACTTTC.

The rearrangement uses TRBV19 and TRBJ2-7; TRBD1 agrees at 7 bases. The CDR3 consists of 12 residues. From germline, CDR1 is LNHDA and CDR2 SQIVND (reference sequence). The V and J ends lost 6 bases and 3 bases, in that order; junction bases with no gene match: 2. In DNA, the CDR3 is TGTGCCAGTAGCGGACAGGACTACGAGCAGTACTTC. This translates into CASSGQDYEQYF.

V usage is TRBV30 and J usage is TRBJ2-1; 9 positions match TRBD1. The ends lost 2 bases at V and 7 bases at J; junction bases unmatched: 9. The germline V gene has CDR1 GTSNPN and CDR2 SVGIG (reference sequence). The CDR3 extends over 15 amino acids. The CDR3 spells CAWSHGDRDLNEQFF. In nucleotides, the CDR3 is TGTGCCTGGAGTCACGGGGACAGGGATTTAAATGAGCAGTTCTTC.

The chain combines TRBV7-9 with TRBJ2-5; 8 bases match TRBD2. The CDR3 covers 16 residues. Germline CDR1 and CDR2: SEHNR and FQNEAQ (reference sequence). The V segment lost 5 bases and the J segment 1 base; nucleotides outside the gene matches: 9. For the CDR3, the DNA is TGTGCCAGCAGCAGCGCGGGGGGCTGGGGCCAAGAGACCCAGTACTTC. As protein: CASSSAGGWGQETQYF.

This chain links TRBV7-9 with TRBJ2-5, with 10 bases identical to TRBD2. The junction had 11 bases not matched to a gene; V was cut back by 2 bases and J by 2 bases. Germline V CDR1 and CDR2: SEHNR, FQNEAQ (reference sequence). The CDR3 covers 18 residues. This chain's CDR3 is CASSLLRPSGGLQETQYF. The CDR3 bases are TGTGCCAGCAGCTTACTTAGGCCTAGCGGGGGCCTGCAAGAGACCCAGTACTTC. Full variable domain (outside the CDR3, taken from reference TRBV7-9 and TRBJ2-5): DTGVSQNPRHKITKRGQNVTFRCDPISEHNRLYWYRQTLGQGPEFLTYFQNEAQLEKSRLLSDRFSAERPKGSFSTLEIQRTEQGDSAMYLCASSLLRPSGGLQETQYFGPGTRLLVL.

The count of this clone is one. In DNA form, the CDR3 reads TGTGCCAGTAGTACACAGGGTGGGGAGTATGGCTACACCTTC. Its translation is CASSTQGGEYGYTF. J is TRBJ1-2 and V is TRBV19; D is perhaps TRBD1 (6 bases). The CDR3 extends over 14 amino acids. Germline V gene lookup returns CDR1 LNHDA and CDR2 SQIVND (reference sequence). Trimming removed 4 bases at V and 5 bases at J, with 14 bases between.

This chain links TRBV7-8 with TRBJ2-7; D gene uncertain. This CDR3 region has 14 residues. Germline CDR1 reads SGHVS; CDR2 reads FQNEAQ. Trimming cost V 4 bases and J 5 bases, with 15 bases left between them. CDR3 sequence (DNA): TGTGCCAGCAGCTACCCATCGGGTACGGACGAGCAGTACTTC. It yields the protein CASSYPSGTDEQYF. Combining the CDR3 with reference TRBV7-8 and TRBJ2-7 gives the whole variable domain GAGVSQSPRYKVAKRGQDVALRCDPISGHVSLFWYQQALGQGPEFLTYFQNEAQLDKSGLPSDRFFAERPEGSVSTLKIQRTQQEDSAVYLCASSYPSGTDEQYFGPGTRLTVT.

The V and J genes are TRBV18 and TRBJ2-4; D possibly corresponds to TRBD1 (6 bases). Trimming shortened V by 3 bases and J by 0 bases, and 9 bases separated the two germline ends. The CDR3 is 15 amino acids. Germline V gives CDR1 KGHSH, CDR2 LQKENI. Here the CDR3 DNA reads TGTGCCAGCTCACCCGACAGGTTAGCCAAAAACATTCAGTACTTC. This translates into CASSPDRLAKNIQYF.

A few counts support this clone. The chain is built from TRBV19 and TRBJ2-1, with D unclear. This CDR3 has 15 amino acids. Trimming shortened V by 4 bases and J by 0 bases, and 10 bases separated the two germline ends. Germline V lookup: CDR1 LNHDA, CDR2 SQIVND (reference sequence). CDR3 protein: CASSTDTSSYNEQFF. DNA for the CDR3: TGTGCCAGTAGTACCGACACGAGCTCCTACAATGAGCAGTTCTTC.

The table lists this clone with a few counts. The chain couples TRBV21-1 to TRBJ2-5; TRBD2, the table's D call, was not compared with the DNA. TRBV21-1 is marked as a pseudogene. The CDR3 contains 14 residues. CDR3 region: CASSKFNGKETQYF. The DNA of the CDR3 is TGTGCCAGCAGCAAATTCAACGGTAAAGAGACCCAGTACTTC.

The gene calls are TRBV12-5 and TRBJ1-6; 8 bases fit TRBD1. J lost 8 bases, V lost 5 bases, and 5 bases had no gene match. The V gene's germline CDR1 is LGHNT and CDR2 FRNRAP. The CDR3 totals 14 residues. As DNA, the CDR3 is TGTGCTAGTGGTCCGACAGGGGAAGATTCACCCCTCCACTTT. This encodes CASGPTGEDSPLHF.

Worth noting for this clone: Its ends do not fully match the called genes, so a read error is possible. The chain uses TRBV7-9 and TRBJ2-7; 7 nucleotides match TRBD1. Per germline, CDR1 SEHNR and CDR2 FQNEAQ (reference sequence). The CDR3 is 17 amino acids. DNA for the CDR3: TGTTCCAGCAGCTTAGATTTAGGGCAGGGGGACTCCTACGAGCAGTACTTC. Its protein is CSSSLDLGQGDSYEQYF.

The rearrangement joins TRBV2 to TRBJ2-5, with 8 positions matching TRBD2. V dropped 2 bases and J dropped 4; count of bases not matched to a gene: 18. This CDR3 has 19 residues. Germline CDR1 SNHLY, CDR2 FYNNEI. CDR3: CASSEKSYGGVASRETQYF. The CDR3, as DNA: TGTGCCAGCAGTGAAAAGTCCTACGGGGGGGTGGCTAGCCGAGAGACCCAGTACTTC.

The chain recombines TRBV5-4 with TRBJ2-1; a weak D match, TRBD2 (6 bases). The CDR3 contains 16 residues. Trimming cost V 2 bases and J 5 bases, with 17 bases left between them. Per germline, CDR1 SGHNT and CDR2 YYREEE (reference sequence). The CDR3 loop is CASSFTGGFVDNEQFF. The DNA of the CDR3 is TGTGCCAGCAGCTTCACCGGGGGATTCGTGGACAATGAGCAGTTCTTC.

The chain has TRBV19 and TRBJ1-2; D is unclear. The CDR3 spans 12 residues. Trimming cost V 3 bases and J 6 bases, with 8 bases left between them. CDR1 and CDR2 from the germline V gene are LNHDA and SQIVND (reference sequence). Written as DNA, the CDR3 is TGTGCCAGTAGTATCACGAGAGATGGCTACACCTTC. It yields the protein CASSITRDGYTF.

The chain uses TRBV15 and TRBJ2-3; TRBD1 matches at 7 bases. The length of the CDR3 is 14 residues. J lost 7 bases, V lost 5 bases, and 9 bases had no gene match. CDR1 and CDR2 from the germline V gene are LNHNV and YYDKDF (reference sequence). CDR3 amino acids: CATSGRKQGYTQYF. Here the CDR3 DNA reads TGTGCCACCAGCGGAAGAAAACAGGGGTATACGCAGTATTTT.

The CDR3 reads CASSLGSSAPGDTEAFF. CDR3 DNA: TGTGCCAGCAGTTTAGGCTCTAGTGCCCCGGGTGACACTGAAGCTTTCTTT. The V gene is TRBV28, the J gene TRBJ1-1; no definite D call. The V end lost 2 bases, the J end lost 3 bases, and 19 bases lay between the germline ends. CDR1 and CDR2 from the germline V gene are MDHEN and SYDVKM. CDR3 length: 17 amino acids.

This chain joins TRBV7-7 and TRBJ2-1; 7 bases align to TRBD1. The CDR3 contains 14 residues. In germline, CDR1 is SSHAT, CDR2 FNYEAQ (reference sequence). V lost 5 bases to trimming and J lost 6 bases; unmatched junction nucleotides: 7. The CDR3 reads CASSRQGPSNEQFF. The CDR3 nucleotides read TGTGCCAGCAGCAGACAGGGTCCCTCCAATGAGCAGTTCTTC.

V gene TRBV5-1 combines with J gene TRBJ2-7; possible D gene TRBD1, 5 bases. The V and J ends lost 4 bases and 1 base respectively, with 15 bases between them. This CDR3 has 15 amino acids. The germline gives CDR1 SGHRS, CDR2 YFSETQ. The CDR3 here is CASSRVQGLSYEQYF. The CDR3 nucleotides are TGCGCCAGCAGCCGAGTCCAGGGTTTATCCTACGAGCAGTACTTC.

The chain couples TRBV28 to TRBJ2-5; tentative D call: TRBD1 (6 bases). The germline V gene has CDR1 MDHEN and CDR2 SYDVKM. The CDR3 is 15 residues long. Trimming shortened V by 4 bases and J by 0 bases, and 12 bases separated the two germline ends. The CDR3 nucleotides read TGTGCCAGCAGTTCCCCAGCAGGGGACCAAGAGACCCAGTACTTC. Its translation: CASSSPAGDQETQYF.

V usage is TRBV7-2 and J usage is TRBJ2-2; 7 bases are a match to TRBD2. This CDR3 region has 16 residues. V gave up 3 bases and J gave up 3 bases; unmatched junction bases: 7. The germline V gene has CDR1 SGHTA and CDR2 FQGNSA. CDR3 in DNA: TGTGCCAGCAGCTTTCAACCCGCGGGAGACACCGGGGAGCTGTTTTTT. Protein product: CASSFQPAGDTGELFF.

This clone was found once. The CDR3 region has the DNA TGTGCCAGCAGTGATAAGAGGGGACTGGACATTCAGTACTTC. Translating gives CASSDKRGLDIQYF. The V and J genes are TRBV6-1 and TRBJ2-4; the D gene is possibly TRBD2 (6 bases). Germline V CDR1 and CDR2: MNHNS, SASEGT. V shed 3 bases and J shed 8 bases, with 14 bases lying between them. There are 14 residues in the CDR3.

The CDR3: CASSPRQVAETQYF. The DNA of the CDR3 is TGTGCCAGCAGTCCTCGGCAGGTGGCGGAGACCCAGTACTTC. The gene calls are TRBV2 and TRBJ2-5; D is uncertain. The CDR3 runs to 14 residues. Deletions cut 5 bases from V and 5 bases from J, with 15 bases between. Germline CDR1 reads SNHLY; CDR2 reads FYNNEI.